This TCR beta chain is drawn from a study of cytomegalovirus exposure and HLA in healthy donors. Study-wide findings and caveats: Some V segments, TRBV6-2 and TRBV6-3 among them, were indistinguishable and were therefore excluded.

Healthy bone marrow donors formed the donor group. The study did not record CMV serostatus for this donor. Primers for the PCR totalled 60 Vbeta and 13 Jbeta. Using immunoSEQ multiplex PCR, the repertoire was profiled, and TCRdb retains in-frame clones only, with some absent. The sample shows tens of thousands of clones, around two thirds of them seen only once. Details on this clone: Its antigen remains unidentified.

This CDR3 has 15 residues. Germline CDR1 MRHNA, CDR2 SNTAGT. Germline trimming cut 5 bases from V and 8 bases from J; bases unmatched to any gene: 6. The TCR sequence derives from a human donor in good health. The sequenced material came from PBMCs. The chain employs TRBV6-4 and TRBJ2-1, with 13 bases matching TRBD2. The CDR3 DNA reads as TGTGCCAGCAGTTCCGGACTAGCGGGAGACGATGAGCAGTTCTTC. Protein: CASSSGLAGDDEQFF.